This TCR beta chain originates from a study of cytomegalovirus exposure and HLA in healthy donors listed by TCRdb under 2017. Looking at the study overall: An earlier analysis of some 620 of the donors reported about 280 Gb of sequence data and 95 million to 130 million unique TCR beta sequences obtained from roughly 180 million T cells. HLA typing covered class I and class II loci at four-digit resolution. Among the approximately 400 genotyped donors, approximately 76% belonged to the genetic ancestry cluster associated with self-reported Caucasian donors. An earlier analysis of roughly 580 of the donors used high-throughput TCR beta sequencing to judge whether each TCR beta V gene segment behaved as functional or pseudogenic. Donor age, sex, ethnicity and CMV serostatus were collected together with the repertoire data. To predict cytomegalovirus infection status, the study brought together high-throughput TCR immunosequencing, statistical association of individual TCRs with disease status, and machine learning. The study was designed to test whether signatures of past pathogen exposure could be identified by cataloging public T cell receptors. Besides the first cohort of about 730 subjects, a separate validation cohort made up of roughly 130 different subjects was used. A later genetic analysis used genome-wide SNP genotypes for about three fifths of the roughly 700 donors, treating that subset as a discovery cohort. Rather than drawing on any new phenotypic data, the later analysis identified candidate immune exposures from TCR beta sequences and the way those sequences occurred across donors. The number of typed donors differed by locus: about 629-630 for A, B, C, DRB1 and DQB1; 500 to 550 for DQA1; about 600 for DPA1; and around 490 for DPB1. The T cell repertoires of 550 to 850 subjects were profiled by immunosequencing and related to cytomegalovirus serostatus. Among roughly 400 genotyped donors of the cohort, an average of around 220,000 unique TCR beta nucleotide sequences was sequenced per donor, of which approximately 19% were non-productive. Roughly 5 DR-DQ haplotypes were handled as single units for association and clustering, since linkage in the cohort was strong. An early release covering some 640 HLA-typed donors comprised 250 to 350 gigabases of sequencing data and roughly 86 million unique TCR sequences. A later analysis re-examined previously published TCR beta repertoires from 600 to 700 donors and added high-resolution HLA genotyping to investigate patterns of TCR occurrence. Every discovery cohort repertoire had been produced on one sequencing platform. Broader findings and caveats from the paper: Because some donors lacked HLA typing at each locus, the association tests relied only on the typed subset. The classifier was reported to diagnose cytomegalovirus status with high specificity and sensitivity in both the original and validation cohorts. In a later analysis, HLA-associated TCR beta chains showed more clonal expansion and lower generation probabilities than non-associated chains that were equally common. Because counts were too low, roughly 17 rarely observed V segments, including chromosome 9 orphons, were left out of the earlier analysis of a few hundred of the donors. Three of the identified cytomegalovirus-associated TCR beta chains were confirmed in vitro to be specific for cytomegalovirus antigens. According to a later analysis, TCR association rates differed among HLA loci, with DRB1 alleles showing the most associated TCRs and HLA-C alleles showing the fewest. Specific HLA alleles were associated with 15,000 to 20,000 TCR beta sequences at a false discovery rate of 0.05 in a later analysis. A further reported finding was that TCR beta sequences accurately predicted the HLA-A and HLA-B alleles for most subjects in the first cohort. In a later analysis, several top co-occurrence clusters were reported to appear linked to parvovirus B19, influenza, CMV and Epstein-Barr virus. Because the 87-base-pair reads could not distinguish some IMGT-functional V segments, including TRBV6-2 and TRBV6-3, those segments were excluded. A later genetic analysis associated a missense DCLRE1C variant with V-gene and J-gene trimming of TCR beta chains, and an independent cohort replicated the association. Most CMV-associated TCR beta chains appeared to be HLA-restricted in a later analysis, and the HLA associations seemed to be driven largely by CMV exposure. Most TCR sequences were seen in very few donors, while some public TCRs were found in many individuals. According to a later genetic analysis, donors in an Asian-associated ancestry cluster had fewer N-insertions in productive TCRs than the roughly 700-donor mean. CMV serostatus was the only immune exposure information available for the cohort. Only TCR beta chains were sequenced in this cohort, and the absence of alpha or paired-chain data limited detectable features. According to the authors, the approach could potentially be generalized to other disease states and immunological phenotypes. In an earlier analysis of 587 of the donors, most TCR beta V segments were observed in productive rearrangements about 90% or about 30% of the time, broadly matching IMGT annotations. Assigning TCR associations to individual alleles was difficult when HLA alleles, especially DR and DQ, strongly co-occurred. The study listed 150 to 200 TCR beta chains as associated with cytomegalovirus. The presence/absence analyses assumed that sequencing depth was roughly uniform across donors, and that assumption may not be true. A cluster of highly shared sequence variants was judged likely to be a technical artifact of the sequencing pipeline. Correlated functional status among segregating V segments might be attributable to linkage disequilibrium, but an unknown experimental factor could not be ruled out.

For CDR1 and CDR2, the germline V gene (reference sequence) lists GTSNPN and SVGIG. V lost 3 bases and J lost 5 bases, and the count of bases not matched to a germline gene is 12. The CDR3 runs 15 residues from the cysteine to the phenylalanine. Only the CDR3 region is kept as DNA, spanning 45 bases read in frame from base 1. The cohort consisted of 666 healthy bone marrow donors. At the time of sampling, all cohort members were nominally healthy, though unrecorded immune exposures were likely present. The donor tested CMV seronegative, placing the donor among the 352 seronegative members of the cohort. A peripheral blood sample was provided by each donor, and peripheral blood mononuclear cells were used for TCR beta sequencing. The Qiagen DNeasy Blood Extraction Kit was used to extract genomic DNA from the blood cell samples. The table lists this clone with a count of one. The specificity of this receptor is unknown. The sample holds no much larger clone one base away, and base qualities are not on file.

Libraries were prepared through the immunoSEQ multiplex PCR assay. A mixture of 60 forward primers for TCR Vbeta segments and 13 reverse primers for TCR Jbeta segments was used in the multiplex PCR. Amplification of the CDR3 region of rearranged TCR beta genes was performed with a multiplex PCR assay on genomic DNA. On the Illumina HiSeq System, the amplified TCR beta libraries were sequenced as 87-base-pair reads. The authors' analysis ran thus. A later analysis counted about 76 million unique TCR beta chains across the 640 or so repertoires, and about 10 million of these chains were shared by at least two donors. Raw reads were error-corrected and collapsed into unique sequences by a nearest-neighbor algorithm in which closely related sequences were merged to remove PCR and sequencing errors. V, D and J gene segments were assigned by aligning CDR3 sequences to IMGT reference sequences. For a sequence to be retained, a match of at least six nucleotides was required to both a V gene segment and a J gene segment. A rearrangement counted as productive if the CDR3 had no stop codons and remained in frame with V and J, and every other rearrangement counted as non-productive. Following IMGT convention, CDR3 was defined as the stretch from the second conserved V-encoded cysteine to the conserved J-encoded phenylalanine. The earlier analysis of around 640 of the donors excluded sequences that lacked an unambiguous match to a single V gene segment. An earlier analysis of approximately 590 of the donors classified V segments as functional when productive rearrangements were above 56.7% and as segregating when the standard deviation between donors was above 5%. A statistical classification framework was developed to diagnose cytomegalovirus status using the catalog of TCR beta chain sequences. In a later analysis, V and J genes were assigned by comparing TCR nucleotide sequences against IMGT/GENE-DB human TR gene sequences. Using the TCRdist pipeline, a later analysis assigned CDR3 sequences along with most-parsimonious VDJ recombination scenarios. A later analysis defined each TCR beta chain by its CDR3 amino acid sequence plus V-gene family, and excluded reads lacking a unique V-gene family. To address suspected cross-contamination and a sequencing artifact, a later analysis removed 450 to 700 highly shared, low-generation-probability nucleotide sequences. In a later analysis, a clonal expansion index for each public chain was calculated from normalized within-repertoire ranks of inferred template counts. In a later analysis, generation probabilities were computed with a VDJ recombination model fitted to out-of-frame rearrangements, and the resulting probabilities were checked against IGoR. A later analysis scored TCR-TCR, TCR-HLA and TCR-CMV co-occurrence with hypergeometric tests, applying a repertoire-size bias correction to TCR pairs. In a later analysis, false discovery rates were estimated by permuting HLA or CMV assignments 20 times. In a later analysis, co-occurring TCRs were grouped using DBSCAN, with TCRdist sequence similarity added in when clustering inside HLA-allele-positive subsets. Repertoires with fewer than 30,000 or more than 120,000 public chains, plus five repertoires with anomalous nucleotide sharing, were excluded from co-occurrence clustering. TCRdb took over this immuneACCESS table, retaining in-frame rearrangements with V and J assigned. Such tables are incomplete; in checked studies, under half of the missing clones stem from an unresolved V gene, and the remainder is unexplained. Clonal size and the V and J genes are those of that table, whereas D and trimming came from the DNA. The sample profile shows 150,000 to 200,000 clones; 80% to 85% of them were found once. The top ten constitute about 1% of the sample.

Sequencing was performed on PBMCs. Recombination joined TRBV30 with TRBJ2-5; TRBD1 agrees with 7 junctional bases. This clonotype was sampled from a middle-aged woman in good health and CMV-seronegative. The sequenced DNA is TGTGCCTGGAGGGCAAAACAGGGGATCAGGGAGACCCAGTACTTC. It codes for CAWRAKQGIRETQYF.